This T cell receptor beta chain was documented in a study of esophageal squamous cell carcinoma under preoperative chemotherapy. TCRdb re-called the PCR reads with MiXCR, one entry per CDR3 protein. The sample comprises tens of thousands of distinct CDR3 sequences, around 50% of which are singletons, and 20% to 25% rests with the top ten. By its share, this clonotype is medium-sized. Its antigen is unidentified. Study-level findings and limits: After treatment, tumor-infiltrating lymphocytes seemed to come partly from incoming peripheral T cells, not only local changes. Paclitaxel-nedaplatin therapy caused immediate, substantial clonotype frequency changes.

Time point meaning: after preoperative PTX-NDP chemotherapy. Patients received paclitaxel-nedaplatin as preoperative chemotherapy before surgery. V gave up 8 bases and J gave up 4 bases; unmatched junction bases: 4. The germline V gene encodes CDR1 SGHVS and CDR2 FQNEAQ. This CDR3 comprises 13 residues. V gene TRBV7-8 combines with J gene TRBJ2-2; 7 bases fit TRBD1. The receptor was derived from a human donor with esophageal squamous cell carcinoma. The donor label of this sample is uncertain. Sampling was carried out from a patient given preoperative chemotherapy. CDR3 DNA sequence: TGTGCCAGCCACAGGGGAAGCACCGGGGAGCTGTTTTTT. Amino acids: CASHRGSTGELFF.